A single sample is the source of the 7 T cell receptor beta chains below, sequenced in a study of a mutant IDH1 vaccine in newly diagnosed glioma. Time point denoted: week 5, during vaccination. The study gave 300 ug of mutant IDH1 20-mer peptide per vaccine dose, with topical imiquimod. No antigen is known for these receptors. Assay: immunoSEQ multiplex PCR; the TCRdb copy retains only in-frame clones and omits some. The table includes tens of thousands of clones, roughly 88% detected once. The material was PBMCs, obtained from a glioma patient whose treatment included an IDH1 peptide vaccine. The receptors were gathered from a man between 40 and 49 years old with glioma.

This clone was observed a handful of times. This rearrangement joins TRBV6-6 to TRBJ1-1; D is undetermined. V gave up 0 bases and J gave up 4 bases, with 3 bases separating them. From germline, CDR1 is MNHNY and CDR2 SVGAGI (reference sequence). This CDR3 spans 12 amino acids. The CDR3 DNA sequence: TGTGCCAGCAGTTACTCCCTCACTGAAGCTTTCTTT. It is translated as CASSYSLTEAFF.

The V call is TRBV4-3, the J call TRBJ2-4; 8 bases fit TRBD1. The CDR3 sequence is 16 residues long. Germline CDR1 reads LGHNA; CDR2 reads YSLEER. The V segment lost 2 bases and the J segment 6 bases; nucleotides outside the gene matches: 9. CDR3 residues: CASSQFAGGDGNIQYF. The DNA of the CDR3 is TGCGCCAGCAGCCAATTCGCAGGGGGCGATGGAAACATTCAGTACTTC.

This sequence joins TRBV6-5 and TRBJ1-4; possibly TRBD1 for D (5 bases). This CDR3 has 14 residues. Germline V CDR1 and CDR2: MNHEY, SVGAGI. Trimming cost V 11 bases and J 8 bases, with 21 bases left between them. CDR3 sequence reads: CASKESGLGEKLFF. The CDR3 bases are TGTGCCTCCAAGGAGTCGGGGCTGGGAGAAAAACTGTTTTTT.

This chain joins TRBV7-2 and TRBJ1-1; D may be TRBD1 (6 bases). Trimming cost V 5 bases and J 8 bases, with 15 bases left between them. The CDR3 sequence is 13 residues long. Germline V gene lookup returns CDR1 SGHTA and CDR2 FQGNSA. CDR3 protein: CASSPLRGTEAFF. CDR3 sequence (DNA): TGTGCCAGCAGCCCCCTTAGGGGGACGGAAGCTTTCTTT.

The rearrangement joins TRBV7-9 to TRBJ2-2; no clear D gene. Trimming took 7 bases from V and 7 from J, leaving 7 bases between them. The CDR3 runs 11 residues. From germline, CDR1 is SEHNR and CDR2 FQNEAQ (reference sequence). CDR3 coding DNA: TGTGCCAGCAAGAAGGGCGGGGAGCTGTTTTTT. Translated, it gives CASKKGGELFF.

This rearrangement joins TRBV10-3 to TRBJ1-2; 9 nucleotides align to TRBD1. Germline CDR1 reads ENHRY; CDR2 reads SYGVKD. V lost 3 bases, J lost 3 bases, and 2 bases stayed unmatched. There are 14 residues in the CDR3. CDR3 DNA: TGTGCCATCAGTGACCGGGACAGGGACTATGGCTACACCTTC. It yields the protein CAISDRDRDYGYTF.

This chain connects TRBV28 to TRBJ2-6; D tentatively fits TRBD1 or TRBD2 (5 bases each). V lost 5 bases and J lost 1, with 15 bases in between. The CDR3 is 17 residues long. The V gene's germline CDR1 is MDHEN and CDR2 SYDVKM. The CDR3 nucleotides are TGTGCCAGCAGTCCCCCGGACGGGGCTTCTGGGGCCAACGTCCTGACTTTC. It specifies CASSPPDGASGANVLTF.